This TCR beta chain was identified during a study of T cell clonotyping in hematopoietic cell transplantation. Whole-study context: Recipients' pretransplant samples followed cytoreduction. Regarding the study as a whole: Recipient TCR diversity dropped after transplant; expanded clonotypes rose from day 30 to 180. Broader posttransplant TCR repertoire diversity was predicted by graft donor and pretransplant recipient Inverse Simpson Index values.

Stated time point: recipient sample about 28 days before transplant, after cytoreduction. Profiling relied on immunoSEQ multiplex PCR, and the TCRdb table lists in-frame clones only, not all of them. The sample yields some 29,000 clones, around three quarters seen once. Germline V gives CDR1 MNHNS, CDR2 SASEGT. The CDR3 is made up of 15 amino acids. Unmatched junction bases numbered 12, after V lost 6 bases and J lost 5 bases. As regards this clone: No antigen is known for it.

This specimen consisted of peripheral blood mononuclear cells, obtained before stem cell transplant. V is TRBV6-1 and J is TRBJ2-5, with 7 bases matching TRBD2. The clonotype was recovered from a woman aged 30 to 39 with chronic myeloid leukemia. Some clones in this sample may be carry-over from other donors' samples. DNA of the CDR3: TGTGCCAGCAGAATGGGGGGACTACCCCAGGAGACCCAGTACTTC. Translating it yields CASRMGGLPQETQYF.